The 30 T cell receptor beta chains presented below share a single source sample, sequenced in a study of shared clonotypes between healthy human individuals. TCRdb keeps only in-frame clones here, not all; method: immunoSEQ multiplex PCR. The sample includes about 1.5 million clones, approximately 98% of them seen just once. Sequences were obtained from naive CD4+ T cells sorted from blood. Indicated subset: CD45RA+ positively selected. These receptors all come from a man aged 25-45 years in good health.

A single count supports this clone. This rearrangement joins TRBV5-1 to TRBJ2-6; TRBD1 aligns across 8 bases. V was pared by 3 bases and J by 2 bases, with 7 bases of the junction left unmatched. The germline V gene has CDR1 SGHRS and CDR2 YFSETQ. CDR3 length equals 17 residues. CDR3 sequence: CASSYRQGYAGANVLTF. As DNA, the CDR3 is TGCGCCAGCAGCTACAGACAGGGGTACGCTGGGGCCAACGTCCTGACTTTC.

This chain joins TRBV7-6 and TRBJ1-2; 10 positions agree with TRBD1. Looked up from germline, CDR1 is SGHVS and CDR2 is FNYEAQ. V lost 5 bases, J lost 3 bases, and 12 bases stayed unmatched. The CDR3 covers 17 residues. The chain's CDR3 is CASSARGGQGPDYGYTF. The CDR3 nucleotides read TGTGCCAGCAGCGCCCGAGGGGGACAGGGGCCTGACTATGGCTACACCTTC.

This clone was counted a single time. The chain recombines TRBV28 with TRBJ1-3, with D possibly being TRBD1 (6 bases). The CDR3 has 14 amino acids. Germline-derived CDR1 and CDR2 are MDHEN and SYDVKM. Trimming took 5 bases from V and 1 from J, leaving 9 bases between them. In DNA form, the CDR3 reads TGTGCCAGCAGTACAGGGTCTTCTGGAAACACCATATATTTT. This gives the protein CASSTGSSGNTIYF.

This clone was detected once. The chain employs TRBV28 and TRBJ1-5, with D hard to call. V was clipped by 1 base and J by 15 bases, with 13 bases between them. The CDR3 consists of 12 residues. Germline-derived CDR1 and CDR2 are MDHEN and SYDVKM. CDR3 protein: CASSLLTNGPHF. In DNA form, the CDR3 reads TGTGCCAGCAGTTTATTGACGAACGGGCCGCATTTT. The variable domain in full, with the rest retrieved from reference TRBV28 and TRBJ1-5, is DVKVTQSSRYLVKRTGEKVFLECVQDMDHENMFWYRQDPGLGLRLIYFSYDVKMKEKGDIPEGYSVSREKKERFSLILESASTNQTSMYLCASSLLTNGPHFGDGTRLSIL.

The chain uses TRBV7-4 and TRBJ2-7; maybe TRBD1 (5 bases). V lost 1 base and J 0 bases, leaving 13 bases between the germline ends. The CDR3 length is 16 residues. Germline assignment: CDR1 SGHVT and CDR2 SQSDAQ. CDR3 protein: CASSLGVDKSSYEQYF. DNA for the CDR3: TGTGCCAGCAGCTTAGGGGTGGACAAGAGCTCCTACGAGCAGTACTTC.

The V and J genes are TRBV10-2 and TRBJ1-1; no firm D call. The germline gives CDR1 WSHSY, CDR2 SAAADI. The CDR3 covers 13 residues. Trimming took 6 bases from V and 3 from J, leaving 11 bases between them. This CDR3 is CASREGIHTEAFF. The CDR3 DNA follows: TGCGCCAGCAGGGAAGGTATCCACACTGAAGCTTTCTTT.

The chain carries TRBV10-1 and TRBJ2-7; 10 bases fit TRBD1. From germline, CDR1 is WNHNN and CDR2 SYGVQD (reference sequence). This CDR3 spans 14 amino acids. V was clipped by 4 bases and J by 11 bases; unmatched bases: 11. The CDR3 DNA sequence: TGCGCCAGCAGTGCGGACAGGGGGACCCAAATCAAGTACTTC. This codes for CASSADRGTQIKYF.

The chain is built from TRBV2 and TRBJ1-3; D call uncertain. This CDR3 region has 15 residues. From germline, CDR1 is SNHLY and CDR2 FYNNEI. V gave up 5 bases and J gave up 8 bases, with 19 bases separating them. The CDR3 sequence is CASSQSLGSADTIYF. The CDR3 nucleotides are TGTGCCAGCAGTCAGAGTCTGGGGTCGGCGGACACCATATATTTT.

The chain uses TRBV6-1 and TRBJ2-7, with D perhaps matching TRBD2 (5 bases). CDR3 length: 15 residues. Trimming took off 8 bases at V and 3 bases at J, with 20 bases between the two ends. Germline-derived CDR1 and CDR2 are MNHNS and SASEGT. The CDR3 loop reads CASAVLFGNSYEQYF. The CDR3 nucleotides read TGTGCCAGCGCCGTCTTGTTCGGGAACAGCTACGAGCAGTACTTC.

CDR3 in amino acids: CASIGIVDNTQYF. In DNA form, the CDR3 reads TGTGCCAGCATCGGGATAGTCGATAATACGCAGTATTTT. The genes are TRBV28 and TRBJ2-3, with D tentatively TRBD2 (5 bases). The CDR3 is made up of 13 amino acids. Germline CDR1 and CDR2: MDHEN and SYDVKM. The V end was cut by 7 bases, the J end by 7 bases, with 15 bases between.

CDR3: CASSEGTAYYEQYF. The CDR3 DNA reads TGCGCCAGCAGTGAGGGGACAGCTTACTACGAGCAGTACTTC. The J gene is TRBJ2-7, the V gene TRBV10-1; 7 positions agree with TRBD1. Germline assignment: CDR1 WNHNN and CDR2 SYGVQD (reference sequence). This CDR3 has 14 amino acids. Trimming cost V 2 bases and J 3 bases; bases outside gene matches: 4.

This rearrangement joins TRBV2 to TRBJ2-5; tentatively, D is TRBD1 (6 bases). The germline V gene has CDR1 SNHLY and CDR2 FYNNEI. This CDR3 has 14 amino acids. V gave up 10 bases and J gave up 5 bases, with 20 bases separating them. CDR3: CATNVQGELETQYF. The CDR3 DNA follows: TGTGCCACCAATGTACAGGGAGAACTGGAGACCCAGTACTTC. Based on the CDR3 plus reference TRBV2 and TRBJ2-5, the full variable domain is EPEVTQTPSHQVTQMGQEVILRCVPISNHLYFYWYRQILGQKVEFLVSFYNNEISEKSEIFDDQFSVERPDGSNFTLKIRSTKLEDSAMYFCATNVQGELETQYFGPGTRLLVL.

Of note for this clone: The sample has other DNA sequences that encode this CDR3 too. The gene calls are TRBV9 and TRBJ2-6; D possibly corresponds to TRBD1 (6 bases). From germline, CDR1 is SGDLS and CDR2 YYNGEE. V was pared by 4 bases and J by 1 base, with 9 bases between. This CDR3 comprises 15 residues. This chain's CDR3 is CASSLQGSGANVLTF. In DNA, the CDR3 is TGTGCCAGCAGCCTACAGGGTTCTGGGGCCAACGTCCTGACTTTC.

The rearrangement uses TRBV27 and TRBJ2-4; either TRBD1 or TRBD2 may supply D (5 bases each). The length of the CDR3 is 14 residues. V was shortened by 11 bases and J by 6 bases, with 20 bases between the two germline ends. Per germline, CDR1 MNHEY and CDR2 SMNVEV (reference sequence). Here the CDR3 reads CARQRDPHINIQYF. CDR3 in DNA: TGTGCCCGCCAGAGGGACCCGCATATAAACATTCAGTACTTC.

The rearrangement links TRBV7-8 to TRBJ2-1; 8 positions agree with TRBD2. CDR1 and CDR2 (germline): SGHVS, FQNEAQ. Trimming removed 5 bases from V and 6 bases from J; junction bases left unmatched: 21. The length of the CDR3 is 19 residues. The CDR3 nucleotides read TGTGCCAGCAGCACCAGGGGTATCGTAGCGGGGCTTGGGGCCAATGAGCAGTTCTTC. Protein: CASSTRGIVAGLGANEQFF.

This chain connects TRBV5-5 to TRBJ2-7; D remains unclear. Between the trimmed V and J ends, which lost 4 bases and 6 bases, there was a span of 8 bases. The CDR3 has 11 amino acids. The V gene's germline CDR1 is SGHKS and CDR2 YYEKEE (reference sequence). The DNA for the CDR3 is TGTGCCAGCAGCAGACTGGGCGAGCAGTACTTC. Translation gives CASSRLGEQYF.

This chain joins TRBV18 and TRBJ1-5; D unresolved. There are 16 residues in the CDR3. Germline loops: CDR1 KGHSH, CDR2 LQKENI. Deletions cut 3 bases from V and 4 bases from J, with 16 bases between. The CDR3 protein is CASSPLRPRKNQPQHF. CDR3 DNA: TGTGCCAGCTCACCGCTCCGTCCTAGGAAAAATCAGCCCCAGCATTTT.

As for this clone: At the DNA level, this CDR3 is encoded by other sequences in the same sample as well. This chain uses TRBV6-5 with TRBJ2-3; 10 nucleotides agree with TRBD1. The germline CDR1 and CDR2 sequences are MNHEY and SVGAGI. The V and J ends lost 5 bases and 6 bases, in that order; junction bases with no gene match: 5. The CDR3 is 14 residues long. This CDR3 reads CASSRQGAADTQYF. The CDR3 nucleotides read TGTGCCAGCAGTCGACAGGGGGCTGCGGATACGCAGTATTTT.

Remarks on this clone: A junction boundary mismatches the germline segment, possibly from a read error. This rearrangement joins TRBV6-1 to TRBJ1-1; D call uncertain. Germline V gene sequence: CDR1 MNHNS, CDR2 SASEGT. This CDR3 is built from 13 residues. CDR3 in DNA: TGTGCCAGTAGTGAGGTTGACTACACTGAAGCTTTCTTT. As protein: CASSEVDYTEAFF.

V usage is TRBV7-3 and J usage is TRBJ2-2, with a possible D match to TRBD2 (5 bases). V was trimmed by 5 bases and J by 4 bases, leaving 17 bases between them. The CDR3 sequence is 16 residues long. Germline lookup yields CDR1 SGHTA and CDR2 FQGTGA. The CDR3 loop reads CASSPKPGSTTGELFF. The DNA for the CDR3 is TGTGCCAGCAGCCCTAAGCCGGGGTCTACCACCGGGGAGCTGTTTTTT.

The chain recombines TRBV19 with TRBJ2-3; TRBD1 or TRBD2 may be the D gene (6 bases each). Trimming pared 7 bases from V and 0 bases from J, leaving 8 bases between. From germline, CDR1 is LNHDA and CDR2 SQIVND (reference sequence). The length of the CDR3 is 13 residues. As DNA, the CDR3 is TGTGCCAGTATAGGGGGGAGCACAGATACGCAGTATTTT. Its translation is CASIGGSTDTQYF.

The CDR3 reads CASSTGLHLRGETQYF. CDR3 in DNA: TGTGCCAGCAGCACGGGACTTCACTTGAGGGGAGAGACCCAGTACTTC. The V and J genes are TRBV7-3 and TRBJ2-5, with D possibly being TRBD2 (6 bases). Germline-derived CDR1 and CDR2 are SGHTA and FQGTGA. Trimming left V 5 bases short and J 4 bases short, with 20 bases between. The CDR3 sequence is 16 residues long.

The chain is built from TRBV2 and TRBJ1-2; a possible D gene is TRBD1 (5 bases). V shed 4 bases and J shed 2 bases, with 8 bases lying between them. The germline V gene has CDR1 SNHLY and CDR2 FYNNEI. The CDR3 spans 13 residues. CDR3 region: CASSGDFNYGYTF. CDR3 coding DNA: TGTGCCAGCAGTGGGGACTTCAACTATGGCTACACCTTC. Using reference TRBV2 and TRBJ1-2 for the parts outside the CDR3, the full variable domain is EPEVTQTPSHQVTQMGQEVILRCVPISNHLYFYWYRQILGQKVEFLVSFYNNEISEKSEIFDDQFSVERPDGSNFTLKIRSTKLEDSAMYFCASSGDFNYGYTFGSGTRLTVV.

The V gene is TRBV19, the J gene TRBJ2-3, with a tentative D call TRBD1 (5 bases). V gave up 4 bases and J gave up 0 bases, with 11 bases separating them. Germline CDR1 is LNHDA and CDR2 is SQIVND (reference sequence). CDR3 length equals 15 residues. The CDR3 sequence is CASSRDRGSTDTQYF. The CDR3 nucleotides are TGTGCCAGTAGTAGAGACAGAGGTAGCACAGATACGCAGTATTTT.

In this sample, this clone turned up once. Additional DNA sequences in this sample encode the identical CDR3. This CDR3 reads CASSLVGHNEQFF. The CDR3 DNA reads as TGCGCCAGCAGCTTGGTTGGGCACAATGAGCAGTTCTTC. The gene calls are TRBV5-1 and TRBJ2-1; no clear D gene. The CDR3 is made up of 13 amino acids. V was clipped by 0 bases and J by 5 bases, with 6 bases between them. Germline CDR1 SGHRS, CDR2 YFSETQ.

This chain links TRBV19 with TRBJ1-1; tentative D call: TRBD1 (6 bases). Trimming removed 2 bases at V and 1 base at J, with 11 bases between. The CDR3 runs to 15 residues. CDR1 and CDR2 (germline): LNHDA, SQIVND (reference sequence). CDR3 coding DNA: TGTGCCAGTAGTATACGTCAGGGGACGAACACTGAAGCTTTCTTT. It encodes CASSIRQGTNTEAFF.

This chain connects TRBV5-1 to TRBJ2-3; TRBD2 matches 10 bases. The CDR3 has 14 residues. V shed 7 bases and J 3 bases; nucleotides not matched to a gene: 5. Germline lookup yields CDR1 SGHRS and CDR2 YFSETQ. CDR3 sequence: CASRASGRTDTQYF. CDR3 in DNA: TGCGCCAGCCGTGCTAGCGGGAGAACAGATACGCAGTATTTT.

This chain links TRBV28 with TRBJ1-2; no firm D call. The CDR3 spans 14 residues. The V end lost 2 bases, the J end lost 7 bases, and 14 bases lay between the germline ends. Germline V gene sequence: CDR1 MDHEN, CDR2 SYDVKM. Here the CDR3 reads CASSLPPPRSGYTF. The CDR3 coding sequence is TGTGCCAGCAGTTTACCCCCCCCTCGATCTGGCTACACCTTC.

In this sample, this clone turned up once. The genes are TRBV7-2 and TRBJ1-5; TRBD1 matches at 7 bases. Unmatched junction bases numbered 8, after V lost 5 bases and J lost 4 bases. Germline assignment: CDR1 SGHTA and CDR2 FQGNSA. CDR3 length: 15 amino acids. The CDR3 nucleotides read TGTGCCAGCAGCAGGGACAGCGAGTTGAATCAGCCCCAGCATTTT. Residues: CASSRDSELNQPQHF.

V gene TRBV5-1 combines with J gene TRBJ2-1; 10 nucleotides agree with TRBD2. V lost 7 bases and J lost 4; bases outside the gene matches: 8. There are 15 residues in the CDR3. Looked up from germline, CDR1 is SGHRS and CDR2 is YFSETQ. The CDR3 bases are TGCGCCAGCGGATCGGGGACTAGCGATTACAATGAGCAGTTCTTC. Its protein product is CASGSGTSDYNEQFF. Full variable domain (rest looked up from reference TRBV5-1 and TRBJ2-1): KAGVTQTPRYLIKTRGQQVTLSCSPISGHRSVSWYQQTPGQGLQFLFEYFSETQRNKGNFPGRFSGRQFSNSRSEMNVSTLELGDSALYLCASGSGTSDYNEQFFGPGTRLTVL.